The rows below give T cell receptor beta chains drawn from one sample of a study of shared clonotypes between healthy human individuals. Produced via immunoSEQ multiplex PCR; TCRdb's table is partial and in-frame only. The sample shows around 980,000 clones, approximately 80% of them seen only once. The specimen was memory CD4+ T cells from PBMCs. The receptors here all came from a man in his late teens or twenties in good health. Some clones in this sample may be carry-over from other donors' samples. The CDR3 runs from the conserved cysteine through the conserved F or W. The D gene is left open where the match is weak. Some rows mark clone size as missing; the rest say once, few, many or name a class of expanded clone.

TRBD2	TRBV20-1	TRBJ2-1	.	TGCAGTGCTATAGCGGGAGAGCAGTTCTTC	CSAIAGEQFF
TRBD1	TRBV7-8	TRBJ2-6	.	TGTGCCAGCAGCCCTAGTAACGCCGGGACAGTCAGCTCTGGGGCCAACGTCCTGACTTTC	CASSPSNAGTVSSGANVLTF
.	TRBV18	TRBJ1-1	once	TGTGCCAGCTCACCAAATAAGGGGAACACTGAAGCTTTCTTT	CASSPNKGNTEAFF
.	TRBV6-6	TRBJ1-1	.	TGTGCCAGCAGTTACTCTACAAGCGGGGCGAGCACTGAAGCTTTCTTT	CASSYSTSGASTEAFF
.	TRBV7-2	TRBJ2-5	.	TGTGCCAGCAGCTTTAACAGGGCGTGGGAGACCCAGTACTTC	CASSFNRAWETQYF
TRBD1	TRBV10-1	TRBJ1-5	.	TGCGCCAGCAGTGAGTGGGTCGGGACAGGGTGGAAAGGGCCCCAGCATTTT	CASSEWVGTGWKGPQHF
.	TRBV5-4	TRBJ2-3	.	TGTGCCAGCAGCTTGGAACTAGCCACGCAGTATTTT	CASSLELATQYF
.	TRBV7-8	TRBJ2-2	many	TGTGCCAGCAGCATTTCGCTAGCGAGGGACACCGGGGAGCTGTTTTTT	CASSISLARDTGELFF
.	TRBV28	TRBJ2-3	.	TGTGCCAGCAGTTTCGGGGGCCGCCCTAGCACAGATACGCAGTATTTT	CASSFGGRPSTDTQYF
.	TRBV11-2	TRBJ2-2	.	TGTGCCAGCAGCGACCTCGCGGGCAGGATCACCGGGGAGCTGTTTTTT	CASSDLAGRITGELFF
.	TRBV14	TRBJ2-5	.	TGTGCCAGCAGCCTGAGGGGAGAGACCCAGTACTTC	CASSLRGETQYF
TRBD2	TRBV11-2	TRBJ2-1	.	TGTGCCAGCAGCCGCAGGGAGGGCAGAGACAATGAGCAGTTCTTC	CASSRREGRDNEQFF
.	TRBV5-1	TRBJ1-1	.	TGCGCCAGCAGCATTGACTCGAACACTGAAGCTTTCTTT	CASSIDSNTEAFF
.	TRBV28	TRBJ1-2	.	TGTGCCAGCAGTAAAGGGGAATGGACATTTGGCTACACCTTC	CASSKGEWTFGYTF
.	TRBV11-3	TRBJ2-1	once	TGTGCCAGCAGCTTAGAGGCGGACTACAATGAGCAGTTCTTC	CASSLEADYNEQFF
TRBD1	TRBV5-1	TRBJ2-1	.	TGCGCCAGCAGCGGAACCGGGACAGCCTACAATGAGCAGTTCTTC	CASSGTGTAYNEQFF
TRBD1	TRBV11-2	TRBJ1-2	.	TGTGCCAGCAGCCCTCGACAGGGCTCATCGGACTATGGCTACACCTTC	CASSPRQGSSDYGYTF
.	TRBV27	TRBJ1-5	once	TGTGCCAGCAGCCCTGAGTGGGGCAATCAGCCCCAGCATTTT	CASSPEWGNQPQHF
TRBD1	TRBV6-6	TRBJ2-7	.	TGTGCCAGCAGCTCGGGATGGGACAGTTCCTACGAGCAGTACTTC	CASSSGWDSSYEQYF
.	TRBV6-6	TRBJ2-1	.	TGTGCCAGCAGTTACCAGAACAATGAGCAGTTCTTC	CASSYQNNEQFF
TRBD1	TRBV6-6	TRBJ1-2	.	TGTGCCAGCAGTTCCAGGGGGCTCGACTATGGCTACACCTTC	CASSSRGLDYGYTF
.	TRBV2	TRBJ2-2	.	TGTGCCAGCAGATTCTCTTGGAACACCGGGGAGCTGTTTTTT	CASRFSWNTGELFF
.	TRBV5-1	TRBJ2-2	.	TGCGCCAGCAGCCCGGGGTGGGTCCCCGGGGAGCTGTTTTTT	CASSPGWVPGELFF
TRBD1	TRBV5-1	TRBJ1-2	.	TGCGCCAGCAGCTTGGGGGGACAGGGCTATGGCTACACCTTC	CASSLGGQGYGYTF
TRBD1	TRBV5-1	TRBJ2-5	.	TGCGCCAGCAGCTCAGGACAGGGGGAGACCCAGTACTTC	CASSSGQGETQYF
TRBD2	TRBV28	TRBJ2-2	.	TGTGCCGGACTAGCGGCCAACACCGGGGAGCTGTTTTTT	CAGLAANTGELFF
.	TRBV7-2	TRBJ2-7	.	TGTGCCAGCAGCTTACGACAGGAAAGCTCCTACGAGCAGTACTTC	CASSLRQESSYEQYF
.	TRBV11-2	TRBJ1-5	.	TGTGCCAGCAGCCTAAACAGGTATCAGCCCCAGCATTTT	CASSLNRYQPQHF
.	TRBV6-1	TRBJ1-2	.	TGTGCCAGCAGTGAAGGGATTCAACGCCCTGCTGGCTACACCTTC	CASSEGIQRPAGYTF
.	TRBV6-5	TRBJ2-3	.	TGTGCCAGCAGCCTCCAGGGCAGAGATACGCAGTATTTT	CASSLQGRDTQYF
TRBD1	TRBV25-1	TRBJ1-1	.	TGTGCCAGCAGCCAACCGGGACAGGGGGCTCGGGCTTTCTTT	CASSQPGQGARAFF
.	TRBV18	TRBJ1-5	.	TGTGCCAGCTCACCCGGGAGGGGCGATCAGCCCCAGCATTTT	CASSPGRGDQPQHF
.	TRBV9	TRBJ2-1	.	TGTGCCAGCAGCGTAGCATCGAGACCCTACAATGAGCAGTTCTTC	CASSVASRPYNEQFF
TRBD2	TRBV7-2	TRBJ2-7	.	TGTGCCAGCAGTCCTAGCGGGGGGCGGCACGAGCAGTACTTC	CASSPSGGRHEQYF
.	TRBV21-1	TRBJ1-5	.	TGTGCCAGCAGCAATCAAAGGGCAGGTTATAGCAATCAGCCCCAGCATTTT	CASSNQRAGYSNQPQHF
TRBD1	TRBV7-2	TRBJ2-7	few	TGTGCCAGCAGCCTCCCCGGACAGGGGGCCTACGAGCAGTACTTC	CASSLPGQGAYEQYF
.	TRBV14	TRBJ2-6	.	TGTGCCAGCAGCTCCCGCTCTGGGGCCAACGTCCTGACTTTC	CASSSRSGANVLTF
TRBD2	TRBV7-3	TRBJ2-3	.	TGTGCCAGCAGCCCTCTAGCGGCGGCTAATCCAGATACGCAGTATTTT	CASSPLAAANPDTQYF
.	TRBV7-8	TRBJ1-2	.	TGTGCCAGCAGCGAAGGGAGGTTGAACTATGGCTACACCTTC	CASSEGRLNYGYTF
TRBD1	TRBV29-1	TRBJ2-7	once	TGCAGCGTTGTGAGAGGACAGGGGGACTACGAGCAGTACTTC	CSVVRGQGDYEQYF